These T cell receptor beta chains were read from a single sample in a study of shared clonotypes between healthy human individuals. The data were produced by immunoSEQ multiplex PCR, yet TCRdb's version contains in-frame clones alone and is incomplete. The data contain approximately 590,000 clones, around 95% of them seen just once; the ten biggest clones take up 0.095% to 0.12%. Sequencing was performed on naive CD8+ T cells sorted from blood. These receptors all stem from a woman aged 25 to 39 in good health. CDR3s include the opening cysteine and the closing phenylalanine or tryptophan. A D gene is named only where the DNA matches it firmly. Rows give clone size only sometimes, using once, few, many, or a class for an expanded clone.

d_call: TRBD1
v_call: TRBV6-6
j_call: TRBJ2-2
clone_size: -
cdr3_nt: TGTGCCAGCAGTTCGGGGACAGGGGTTCGCCGGGAGCTGTTTTTT
cdr3_aa: CASSSGTGVRRELFF

d_call: -
v_call: TRBV11-2
j_call: TRBJ2-2
clone_size: -
cdr3_nt: TGTGCCAGCAATATAGGGGGATACACCGGGGAGCTGTTTTTT
cdr3_aa: CASNIGGYTGELFF

d_call: -
v_call: TRBV27
j_call: TRBJ2-1
clone_size: -
cdr3_nt: TGTGCCAGCAGTGTGCGACAGATACTTAGCTCCTACAATGAGCAGTTCTTC
cdr3_aa: CASSVRQILSSYNEQFF

d_call: -
v_call: TRBV11-2
j_call: TRBJ2-3
clone_size: -
cdr3_nt: TGTGCCAGCAGCTTAGCCTCTTCCACAGATACGCAGTATTTT
cdr3_aa: CASSLASSTDTQYF

d_call: -
v_call: TRBV28
j_call: TRBJ1-2
clone_size: -
cdr3_nt: TGTGCGACACGGACAATCGATGGCTACACCTTC
cdr3_aa: CATRTIDGYTF

d_call: -
v_call: TRBV5-1
j_call: TRBJ1-2
clone_size: -
cdr3_nt: TGCGCCAGCAGCTTGGCCAGGGCGGGCTATGGCTACACCTTC
cdr3_aa: CASSLARAGYGYTF

d_call: -
v_call: TRBV29-1
j_call: TRBJ2-7
clone_size: few
cdr3_nt: TGCAGCGTTGATTCCGGGGATTCATTCTACGAGCAGTACTTC
cdr3_aa: CSVDSGDSFYEQYF

d_call: -
v_call: TRBV27
j_call: TRBJ2-1
clone_size: once
cdr3_nt: TGTGCCAGCGGGGGGTCTAGGGGCAATGAGCAGTTCTTC
cdr3_aa: CASGGSRGNEQFF

d_call: TRBD2
v_call: TRBV5-6
j_call: TRBJ2-3
clone_size: -
cdr3_nt: TGTGCCAGCAGCTTCCCGACTAGCGGGAGAACAGATACGCAGTATTTT
cdr3_aa: CASSFPTSGRTDTQYF

d_call: -
v_call: TRBV2
j_call: TRBJ1-4
clone_size: once
cdr3_nt: TGTGCCAGCAGTGAAGCGCTTGAGGGCCATAATGAAAAACTGTTTTTT
cdr3_aa: CASSEALEGHNEKLFF

d_call: TRBD1
v_call: TRBV28
j_call: TRBJ1-5
clone_size: -
cdr3_nt: TGTGCCAGCAGCAAGGACAGGGGGGACGATCAGCCCCAGCATTTT
cdr3_aa: CASSKDRGDDQPQHF

d_call: TRBD2
v_call: TRBV10-3
j_call: TRBJ2-1
clone_size: -
cdr3_nt: TGTGCCATCAGTGGGACTAGCGGATACAATGAGCAGTTCTTC
cdr3_aa: CAISGTSGYNEQFF

d_call: -
v_call: TRBV27
j_call: TRBJ2-2
clone_size: -
cdr3_nt: TGTGCCAGCAGAAAGCACCAAGGTTACACCGGGGAGCTGTTTTTT
cdr3_aa: CASRKHQGYTGELFF

d_call: -
v_call: TRBV29-1
j_call: TRBJ2-1
clone_size: -
cdr3_nt: TGCAGCGTTGGCGCGGGACTGGCCTACAATGAGCAGTTCTTC
cdr3_aa: CSVGAGLAYNEQFF

d_call: TRBD1
v_call: TRBV11-2
j_call: TRBJ2-3
clone_size: -
cdr3_nt: TGTGCCAGCAGCCCCTCGTGGACAGGGAACACAGATACGCAGTATTTT
cdr3_aa: CASSPSWTGNTDTQYF

d_call: -
v_call: TRBV7-9
j_call: TRBJ2-3
clone_size: once
cdr3_nt: TGTGCCAGCACACCGACTAGCACAGATACGCAGTATTTT
cdr3_aa: CASTPTSTDTQYF

d_call: -
v_call: TRBV5-1
j_call: TRBJ1-4
clone_size: -
cdr3_nt: TGCGCCAGCATCGGTTACCTCGGGGTAACTAATGAAAAACTGTTTTTT
cdr3_aa: CASIGYLGVTNEKLFF

d_call: -
v_call: TRBV5-4
j_call: TRBJ1-1
clone_size: -
cdr3_nt: TGTGCCAGCACCCCGGGCCTAATGAACACTGAAGCTTTCTTT
cdr3_aa: CASTPGLMNTEAFF

d_call: -
v_call: TRBV5-1
j_call: TRBJ2-7
clone_size: -
cdr3_nt: TGCGCCAGCAGCTTGGAATCCCCAGGGCTCGTTTCCTACGAGCAGTACTTC
cdr3_aa: CASSLESPGLVSYEQYF

d_call: TRBD1
v_call: TRBV11-2
j_call: TRBJ2-1
clone_size: -
cdr3_nt: TGTGCCAGCAGCTTAGATGGCGCAGGGGGCTTTGATGAGCAGTTCTTC
cdr3_aa: CASSLDGAGGFDEQFF

d_call: -
v_call: TRBV10-2
j_call: TRBJ2-2
clone_size: few
cdr3_nt: TGCGCCAGCAGTGGGGGGGAGCTGTTTTTT
cdr3_aa: CASSGGELFF

d_call: -
v_call: TRBV6-1
j_call: TRBJ2-7
clone_size: -
cdr3_nt: TGTGCCAGCAGTGAACTGGGGGGTGCGCCGGAGCAGTACTTC
cdr3_aa: CASSELGGAPEQYF

d_call: TRBD2
v_call: TRBV27
j_call: TRBJ2-1
clone_size: once
cdr3_nt: TGTGCCAGCAGTTTATGGCCTAGCGGGAGTAATGAGCAGTTCTTC
cdr3_aa: CASSLWPSGSNEQFF

d_call: -
v_call: TRBV28
j_call: TRBJ2-1
clone_size: -
cdr3_nt: TGTGCCAGCAGTTTTCTTTACGGGGCTGAGCAGTTCTTC
cdr3_aa: CASSFLYGAEQFF